Below are 9 T cell receptor beta chains sequenced from a single sample in a study of cytomegalovirus exposure and HLA in healthy donors. The primer mix had 60 Vbeta and 13 Jbeta primers. Profiled with immunoSEQ multiplex PCR; TCRdb holds only in-frame clones, not every one. This sample carries over 150,000 clones, about 79% of them seen once, and the ten largest clones take 0.08% to 0.1%. Sequenced material: PBMCs. The receptor source for this set is a boy younger than 10 in good health and CMV-seronegative.

With regard to this clone: A read error may account for a junction end that differs from germline. The gene calls are TRBV7-7 and TRBJ2-5; TRBD2 matches at 9 bases. Germline-derived CDR1 and CDR2 are SSHAT and FNYEAQ (reference sequence). CDR3 length: 14 residues. The DNA of the CDR3 is TGTGCTAGCAGCCCGGGGACTAGCAGGGAGACCCAGTACTTC. This encodes CASSPGTSRETQYF.

The chain uses TRBV7-2 and TRBJ2-7; D is possibly TRBD2 (7 bases). V was shortened by 2 bases and J by 3 bases, with 20 bases between the two germline ends. The CDR3 consists of 17 residues. Looked up from germline, CDR1 is SGHTA and CDR2 is FQGNSA. Here the CDR3 reads CASSLKRGGLNHYEQYF. The CDR3 DNA reads as TGTGCCAGCAGCTTAAAGAGGGGGGGGCTAAACCACTACGAGCAGTACTTC.

The CDR3 protein is CASSRRTSWETQYF. CDR3 DNA: TGTGCCAGCAGCCGAAGGACTAGCTGGGAGACCCAGTACTTC. The chain is built from TRBV7-2 and TRBJ2-5; 8 bases fit TRBD2. This CDR3 is built from 14 residues. V shed 5 bases and J 5 bases; nucleotides not matched to a gene: 7. Germline V gene lookup returns CDR1 SGHTA and CDR2 FQGNSA.

The chain uses TRBV5-1 and TRBJ1-4; D unclear. Trimming shortened V by 0 bases and J by 8 bases, and 14 bases separated the two germline ends. CDR3 size: 15 residues. Germline V CDR1 and CDR2: SGHRS, YFSETQ. CDR3 loop: CASSLAGSPGEKLFF. As DNA, the CDR3 is TGCGCCAGCAGCTTGGCCGGAAGTCCGGGGGAAAAACTGTTTTTT.

Concerning this clone: One end of the junction varies from germline; a read error may be responsible. The V gene is TRBV20-1, the J gene TRBJ1-2, with TRBD1 as a possible D gene (5 bases). The CDR3 runs to 9 residues. The germline gives CDR1 DFQATT, CDR2 SNEGSKA (reference sequence). CDR3 residues: CSARDGGVF. For the CDR3, the DNA is TGCAGTGCTAGAGATGGAGGGGTTTTC.

The chain uses TRBV6-5 and TRBJ2-5, with no clear D. Per the germline V gene, CDR1 is MNHEY and CDR2 is SVGAGI. V was pared by 5 bases and J by 0 bases, with 10 bases between. The CDR3 is made up of 14 amino acids. CDR3 region: CASSRLEDQETQYF. As DNA, the CDR3 is TGTGCCAGCAGTCGCCTAGAGGACCAAGAGACCCAGTACTTC.

This clone was observed once. The chain couples TRBV28 to TRBJ2-5; 7 nucleotides agree with TRBD1. The CDR3 is made up of 15 amino acids. After removal of 6 bases from V and 0 bases from J, the junction contained 7 bases not matched to a gene. The V gene's germline CDR1 is MDHEN and CDR2 SYDVKM. The CDR3 DNA reads TGTGCCAGCAGCGGGGACAGACCGTACCAAGAGACCCAGTACTTC. Protein: CASSGDRPYQETQYF.

The genes are TRBV7-3 and TRBJ2-7; 7 nucleotides line up with TRBD1. V lost 5 bases and J lost 1; bases outside the gene matches: 8. CDR3 length equals 15 residues. The V gene's germline CDR1 is SGHTA and CDR2 FQGTGA. CDR3 amino acids: CASSHGTVLSYEQYF. The CDR3 DNA is TGTGCCAGCAGCCACGGGACAGTACTTTCCTACGAGCAGTACTTC.

This sequence joins TRBV28 and TRBJ2-5; D is ambiguous. V shed 6 bases and J shed 5 bases, with 16 bases lying between them. Germline lookup yields CDR1 MDHEN and CDR2 SYDVKM. The CDR3 totals 14 residues. CDR3: CASSIGLVGETQYF. In DNA form, the CDR3 reads TGTGCCAGCAGCATTGGGTTGGTGGGCGAGACCCAGTACTTC.